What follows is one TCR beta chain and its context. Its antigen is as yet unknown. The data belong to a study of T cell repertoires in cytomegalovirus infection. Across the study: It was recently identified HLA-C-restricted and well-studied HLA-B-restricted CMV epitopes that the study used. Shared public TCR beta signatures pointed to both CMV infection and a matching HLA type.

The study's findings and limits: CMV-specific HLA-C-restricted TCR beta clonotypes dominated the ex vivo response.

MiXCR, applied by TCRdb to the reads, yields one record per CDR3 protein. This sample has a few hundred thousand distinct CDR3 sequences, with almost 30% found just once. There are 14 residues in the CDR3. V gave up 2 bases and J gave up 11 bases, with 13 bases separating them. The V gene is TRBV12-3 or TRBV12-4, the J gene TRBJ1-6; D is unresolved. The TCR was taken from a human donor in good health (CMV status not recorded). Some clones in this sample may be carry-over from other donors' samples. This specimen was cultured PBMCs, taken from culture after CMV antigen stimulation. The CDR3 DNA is TGTGCCAGCAGTTTACGGGGAGGAAGTACACCCCTCCACTTT. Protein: CASSLRGGSTPLHF.